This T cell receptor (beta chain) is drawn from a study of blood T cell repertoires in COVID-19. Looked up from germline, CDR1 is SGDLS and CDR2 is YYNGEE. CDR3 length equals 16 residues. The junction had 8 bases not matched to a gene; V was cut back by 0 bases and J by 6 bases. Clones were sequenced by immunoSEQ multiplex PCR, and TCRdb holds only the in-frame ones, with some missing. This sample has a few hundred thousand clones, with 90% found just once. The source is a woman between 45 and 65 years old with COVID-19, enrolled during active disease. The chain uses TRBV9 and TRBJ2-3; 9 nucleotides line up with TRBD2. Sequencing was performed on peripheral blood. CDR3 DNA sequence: TGTGCCAGCAGCGTAGAGGCGGGAGGGCTCCTGGATACGCAGTATTTT. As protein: CASSVEAGGLLDTQYF.